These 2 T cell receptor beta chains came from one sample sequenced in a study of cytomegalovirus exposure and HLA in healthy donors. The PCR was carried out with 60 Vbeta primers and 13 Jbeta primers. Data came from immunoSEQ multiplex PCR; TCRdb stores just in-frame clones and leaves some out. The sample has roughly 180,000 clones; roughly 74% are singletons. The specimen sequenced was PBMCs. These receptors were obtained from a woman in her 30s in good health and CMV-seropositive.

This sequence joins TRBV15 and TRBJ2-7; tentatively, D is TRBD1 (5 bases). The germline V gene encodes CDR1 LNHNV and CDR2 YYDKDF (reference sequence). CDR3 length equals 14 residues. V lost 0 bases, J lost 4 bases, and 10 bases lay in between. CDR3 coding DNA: TGTGCCACCAGCAGAGATAGGGGTAAATACGAGCAGTACTTC. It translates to CATSRDRGKYEQYF.

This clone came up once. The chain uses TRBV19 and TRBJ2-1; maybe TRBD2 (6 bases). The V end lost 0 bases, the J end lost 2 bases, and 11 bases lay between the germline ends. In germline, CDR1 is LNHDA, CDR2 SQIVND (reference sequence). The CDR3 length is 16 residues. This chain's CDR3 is CASSIDRTGAYNEQFF. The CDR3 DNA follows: TGTGCCAGTAGTATAGATCGGACGGGGGCCTACAATGAGCAGTTCTTC. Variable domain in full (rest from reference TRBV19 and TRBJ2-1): DGGITQSPKYLFRKEGQNVTLSCEQNLNHDAMYWYRQDPGQGLRLIYYSQIVNDFQKGDIAEGYSVSREKKESFPLTVTSAQKNPTAFYLCASSIDRTGAYNEQFFGPGTRLTVL.